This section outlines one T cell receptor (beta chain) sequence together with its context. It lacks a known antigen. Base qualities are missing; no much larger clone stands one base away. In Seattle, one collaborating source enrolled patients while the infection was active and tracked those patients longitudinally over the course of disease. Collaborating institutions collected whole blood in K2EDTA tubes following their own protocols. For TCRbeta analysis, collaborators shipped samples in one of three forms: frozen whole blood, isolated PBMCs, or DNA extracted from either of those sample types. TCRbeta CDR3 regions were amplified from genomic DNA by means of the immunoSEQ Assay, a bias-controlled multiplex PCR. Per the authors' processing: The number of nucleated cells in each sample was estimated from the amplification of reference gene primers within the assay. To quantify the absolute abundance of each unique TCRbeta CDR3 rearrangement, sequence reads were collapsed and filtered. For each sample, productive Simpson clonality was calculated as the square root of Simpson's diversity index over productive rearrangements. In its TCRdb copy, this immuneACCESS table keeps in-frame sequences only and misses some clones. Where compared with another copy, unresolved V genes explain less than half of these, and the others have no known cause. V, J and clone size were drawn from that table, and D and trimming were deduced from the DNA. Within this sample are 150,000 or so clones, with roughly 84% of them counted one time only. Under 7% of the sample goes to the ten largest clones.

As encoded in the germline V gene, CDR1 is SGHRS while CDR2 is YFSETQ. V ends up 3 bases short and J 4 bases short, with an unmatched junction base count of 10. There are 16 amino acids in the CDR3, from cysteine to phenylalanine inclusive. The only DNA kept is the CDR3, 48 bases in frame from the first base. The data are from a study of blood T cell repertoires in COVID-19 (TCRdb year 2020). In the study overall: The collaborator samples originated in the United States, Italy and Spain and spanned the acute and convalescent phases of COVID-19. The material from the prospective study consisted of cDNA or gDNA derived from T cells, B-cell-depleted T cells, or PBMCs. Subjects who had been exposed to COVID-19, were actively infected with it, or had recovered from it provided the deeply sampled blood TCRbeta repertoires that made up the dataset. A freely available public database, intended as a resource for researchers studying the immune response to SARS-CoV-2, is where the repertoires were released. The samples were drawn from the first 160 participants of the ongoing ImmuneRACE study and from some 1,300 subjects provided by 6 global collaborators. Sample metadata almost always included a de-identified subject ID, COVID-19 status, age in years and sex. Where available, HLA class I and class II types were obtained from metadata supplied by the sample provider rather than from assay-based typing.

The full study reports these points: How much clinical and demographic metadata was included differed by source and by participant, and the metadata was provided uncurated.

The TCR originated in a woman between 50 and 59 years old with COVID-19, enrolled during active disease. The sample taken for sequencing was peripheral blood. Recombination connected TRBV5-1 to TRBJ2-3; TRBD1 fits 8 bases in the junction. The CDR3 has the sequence CASSYRGETVADTQYF. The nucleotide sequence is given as TGCGCCAGCAGCTACAGGGGGGAAACGGTGGCAGATACGCAGTATTTT.